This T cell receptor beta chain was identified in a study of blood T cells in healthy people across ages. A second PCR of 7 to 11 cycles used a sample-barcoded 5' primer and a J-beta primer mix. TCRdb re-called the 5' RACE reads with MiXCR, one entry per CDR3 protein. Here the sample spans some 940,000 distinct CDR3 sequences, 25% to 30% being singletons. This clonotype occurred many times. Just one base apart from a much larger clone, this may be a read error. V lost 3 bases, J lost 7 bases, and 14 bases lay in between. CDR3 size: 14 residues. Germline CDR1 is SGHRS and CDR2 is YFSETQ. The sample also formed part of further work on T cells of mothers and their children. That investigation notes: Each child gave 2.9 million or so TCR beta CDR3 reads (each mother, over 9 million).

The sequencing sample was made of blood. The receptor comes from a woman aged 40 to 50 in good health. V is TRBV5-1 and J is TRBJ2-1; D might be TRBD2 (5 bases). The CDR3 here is CASSSSNQRNEQFF. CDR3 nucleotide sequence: TGCGCCAGCAGCTCCAGCAATCAGCGGAATGAGCAGTTCTTC.